This T cell receptor (beta chain) was sequenced in a study of radiotherapy plus CTLA-4 blockade in lung cancer. CDR3 size: 14 residues. Per germline, CDR1 MNHEY and CDR2 SVGAGI. Trimming removed 6 bases from V and 4 bases from J, with 15 bases in between. Generated by immunoSEQ multiplex PCR, the TCRdb table keeps only in-frame clones and is missing some. This table holds approximately 94,000 clones, roughly four fifths found once. The sequenced sample was peripheral blood, obtained from a patient treated with radiotherapy plus ipilimumab. The TCR comes from a human donor with non-small cell lung cancer that progressed on radiotherapy plus ipilimumab. The chain recombines TRBV6-5 with TRBJ1-1, with D maybe TRBD1 (5 bases). The CDR3: CASSRLDSTTEAFF. DNA for the CDR3: TGTGCCAGCAGCCGACTCGACAGCACCACTGAAGCTTTCTTT.